This T cell receptor beta chain appears in the sequencing data of a study of post-analysis software for immune sequencing data. As for the study in general: Relapsing-remitting, secondary progressive and progressive-relapsing multiple sclerosis courses were included. Overall study findings and caveats: Comparison with controls showed significantly lower normalized Chao1 diversity in multiple sclerosis patients. Strong co-clustering by F measure was seen for same-batch samples. Patients showed TRBV5-6, TRBV5-1 and TRBV20-1 among a handful of TRBV segments more frequent than in controls.

This clonotype was seen a handful of times. Antigen: not known. Germline V gives CDR1 LGHNA, CDR2 YNFKEQ. CDR3 length: 14 amino acids. With 4 bases removed from V and 6 bases from J, the gap between germline ends came to 16 bases. Prepared TCR beta cDNA libraries contained unique molecular identifiers. Researchers reported 400,000 to 550,000 cDNA molecules coming from roughly 0.93 to 9.6 million T cells. TCRdb passed the PCR reads through MiXCR, listing each CDR3 protein once. The sample includes around 770,000 distinct CDR3 sequences, 46% seen only once; the top ten take 4.9%. Sequencing was done on a sample of blood. The chain uses TRBV4-2 and TRBJ2-7, with a tentative D call TRBD2 (5 bases). This TCR came from a girl between 10 and 17 years old with multiple sclerosis. The CDR3: CASSPAELPSEQYF. The CDR3 DNA is TGTGCCAGCAGCCCAGCGGAACTCCCTTCCGAGCAGTACTTC.